This entry describes one T cell receptor (beta chain). The sample holds a few counts of this clonotype. Its antigen specificity is not known. One base away there is no much larger clone; base qualities are not given. The germline V gene provides CDR1 SGHNT and CDR2 YENEEA. At the junction V is shortened by 1 base and J by 10 bases, with 18 bases in between. The CDR3 numbers 15 residues from cysteine through phenylalanine. Just CDR3 DNA is preserved here, 45 bases in frame from base 1. Amplification of TCR beta CDR3 regions was carried out from RNA transcripts. The first round of RT-PCR for the TCR CDR3 was performed with the HTBI primer set and the Qiagen OneStep RT-PCR kit. The libraries were constructed in a second round of multiplex PCR and then size-selected and purified. Paired-end sequencing of the libraries was performed with 100 bp reads on an Illumina HiSeq2000. The original methods were these. SOAPnuke was used to process the raw data, with reads discarded if the reads contained adapters or uncalled bases, had a mean Phred below 15, or lacked an exact constant-primer or identifier match. High-quality paired reads were merged using COPE v1.2.5, and each unique nucleotide sequence was defined as a clonotype. MiTCR v1.1 was used to align clonotypes to the IMGT TRBV, TRBD and TRBJ reference segments. Analysis was restricted to V-J combinations with a frequency above 0.0001, which covered roughly 99% of repertoires. The TCS score was defined as the ratio of F50 (clonal expansion) to E x V (chaos), calculated using BLOSUM62-based TCRdist between CDR3 peptides within each V-J. Welch's t-statistics and random forest reduced 500 to 650 V-J features to 10 to 15, which were used in a naive Bayes classifier (R e1071). The public reads were quality trimmed at Q25 with fastp and then assembled into clones with MiXCR by TCRdb, keeping productive beta chains. Every CDR3 protein is listed once, alongside the most common genes and DNA of its rows. The V and J calls shown here were made by TCRdb, not taken from the authors' results. The sample data list 300,000 to 450,000 distinct CDR3 sequences, and more than 14% of these were observed just once. The ten largest clonotypes hold around 20% of the sample.

The data were taken from a study of T cells in Graves' hyperthyroidism and ophthalmopathy (dated by TCRdb to between 2017 and 2020). Broadly, across the study: Peripheral blood was collected at initial diagnosis, before any treatment. To identify TCR V-J signatures that set the groups apart, the researchers used a discovery cohort of 100 patients, made up of 40 to 45 with Graves' ophthalmopathy and around 58 with stable Graves' hyperthyroidism. Prospective prediction of ophthalmopathy was tested in an independent validation cohort consisting of 18 hyperthyroidism patients and approximately 16 patients who later progressed to ophthalmopathy. The 95 to 100 discovery patients were randomly divided into training and test sets at a 7:3 ratio. The study also compared thyroid tissue and blood T-cell repertoires from 6 or 7 Graves' hyperthyroidism patients. After blood sampling, hyperthyroidism patients were treated with methimazole at a starting dose of 30 mg daily, and ophthalmopathy patients were treated with high-dose intravenous methylprednisolone. The paper describes TCR Vbeta CDR3 sequencing of around 130 peripheral blood samples, made up of under 50 ophthalmopathy patients, 70 to 75 hyperthyroidism patients and some 17 progressor patients. What the study reported, not specific to this receptor: A 13 V-J signature model separated ophthalmopathy from stable hyperthyroidism, with 87.88% sensitivity and roughly 81% specificity in cross-validation and 80%/75% in testing. In validation, the model predicted progression to ophthalmopathy with over 65% sensitivity and 72% to 85% specificity, a median of approximately 6.7 months before onset. Most expanded thyroid clonotypes (frequency above 0.001) were also detected in blood, a finding suggesting that blood repertoires may reflect thyroid immune responses. No statistical method was used to set the sample size in advance, and investigators knew the group allocation.

Moderately to severely active disease, a Clinical Activity Score of at least 3, a NOSPECS grade of at least 4, and a duration under 3 months were present in ophthalmopathy patients. The study excluded patients with uncontrolled infections, other autoimmune diseases, pregnancy or lactation. Diagnoses relied on clinical symptoms, serum thyroxine and TRAb, thyroid ultrasound and orbital computed tomography. PBMCs were separated from 7.5 to 10 ml of fresh peripheral blood using Ficoll-Paque density gradient centrifugation. Total RNA was extracted using Trizol reagent, and RNA quality was assessed on an Agilent 2100 Bioanalyzer.

Sequenced material: blood. The chain is made from TRBV11-3 and TRBJ2-3, with a weak D call of TRBD2 (7 bases match). The sequence came from a woman in her twenties or thirties with Graves' ophthalmopathy. The CDR3 region: CASSLVGGPLDAQYF. The base sequence is TGTGCCAGCAGCTTAGTCGGGGGGCCTTTGGATGCGCAGTATTTT.